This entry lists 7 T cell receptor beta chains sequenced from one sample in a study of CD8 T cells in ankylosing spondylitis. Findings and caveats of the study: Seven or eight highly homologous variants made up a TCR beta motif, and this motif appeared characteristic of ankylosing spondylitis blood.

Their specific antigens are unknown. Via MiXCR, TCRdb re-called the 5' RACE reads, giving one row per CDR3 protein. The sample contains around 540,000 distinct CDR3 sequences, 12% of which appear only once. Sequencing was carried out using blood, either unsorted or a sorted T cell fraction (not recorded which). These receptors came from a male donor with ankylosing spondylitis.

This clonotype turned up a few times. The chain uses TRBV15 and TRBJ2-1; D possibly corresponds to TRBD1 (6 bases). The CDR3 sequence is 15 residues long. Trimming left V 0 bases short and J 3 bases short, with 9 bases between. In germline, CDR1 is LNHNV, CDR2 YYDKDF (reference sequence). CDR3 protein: CATSRDATGYNEQFF. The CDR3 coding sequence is TGTGCCACCAGCAGAGATGCGACAGGCTACAATGAGCAGTTCTTC.

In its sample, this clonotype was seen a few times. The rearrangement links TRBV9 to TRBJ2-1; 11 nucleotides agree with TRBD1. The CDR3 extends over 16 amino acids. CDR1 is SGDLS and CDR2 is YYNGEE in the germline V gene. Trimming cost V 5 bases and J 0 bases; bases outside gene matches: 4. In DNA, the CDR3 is TGTGCCAGCAGGGGACAGGGGGGAAACTCCTACAATGAGCAGTTCTTC. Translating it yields CASRGQGGNSYNEQFF.

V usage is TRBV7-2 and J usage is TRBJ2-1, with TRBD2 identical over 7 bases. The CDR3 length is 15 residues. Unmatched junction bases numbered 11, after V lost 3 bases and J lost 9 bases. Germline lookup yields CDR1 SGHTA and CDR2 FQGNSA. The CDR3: CASSLSGTRSGEQFF. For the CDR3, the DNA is TGTGCCAGCAGCTTGAGCGGGACGCGTTCTGGTGAGCAGTTCTTC.

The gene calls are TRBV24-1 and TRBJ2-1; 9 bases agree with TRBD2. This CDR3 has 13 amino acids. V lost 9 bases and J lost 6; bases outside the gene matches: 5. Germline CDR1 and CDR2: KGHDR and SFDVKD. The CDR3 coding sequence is TGTGCCACCTCTAGCGGGATTGTCAATGAGCAGTTCTTC. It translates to CATSSGIVNEQFF.

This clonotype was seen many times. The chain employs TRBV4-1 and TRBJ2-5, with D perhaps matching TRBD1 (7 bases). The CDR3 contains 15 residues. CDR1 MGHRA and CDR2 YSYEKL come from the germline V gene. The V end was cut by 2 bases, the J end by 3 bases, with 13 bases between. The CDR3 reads CASSQTAGGKETQYF. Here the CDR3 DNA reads TGCGCCAGCAGCCAAACAGCAGGGGGGAAAGAGACCCAGTACTTC.

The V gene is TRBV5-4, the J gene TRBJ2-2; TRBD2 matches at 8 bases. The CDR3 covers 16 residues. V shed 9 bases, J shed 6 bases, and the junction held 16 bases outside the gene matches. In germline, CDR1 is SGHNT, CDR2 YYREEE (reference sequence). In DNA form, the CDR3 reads TGTGCCATCGGCGGGGGGCTTTCCGGGAGAGCCGGGGAGCTGTTTTTT. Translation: CAIGGGLSGRAGELFF.

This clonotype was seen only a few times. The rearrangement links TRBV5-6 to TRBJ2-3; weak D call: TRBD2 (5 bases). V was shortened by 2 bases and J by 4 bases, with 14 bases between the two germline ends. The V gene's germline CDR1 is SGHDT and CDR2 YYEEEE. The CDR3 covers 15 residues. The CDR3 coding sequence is TGTGCCAGCAGCTTCCCCACAGAGGGCCCAGATACGCAGTATTTT. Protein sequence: CASSFPTEGPDTQYF. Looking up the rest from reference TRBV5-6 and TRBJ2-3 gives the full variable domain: DAGVTQSPTHLIKTRGQQVTLRCSPKSGHDTVSWYQQALGQGPQFIFQYYEEEERQRGNFPDRFSGHQFPNYSSELNVNALLLGDSALYLCASSFPTEGPDTQYFGPGTRLTVL.